One sample yielded the 15 T cell receptor beta chains listed below, sequenced in a study of control samples from healthy donors and cancer patients. The data were produced by immunoSEQ multiplex PCR, yet TCRdb's version contains in-frame clones alone and is incomplete. Among around 150,000 clones listed, around 90% were seen once. What was sequenced was blood. These receptors originate from a man aged 30 to 45 in good health.

This clone appeared once. The V gene is TRBV6-5, the J gene TRBJ2-7; TRBD1 aligns across 8 bases. Trimming cost V 6 bases and J 1 base; bases outside gene matches: 5. CDR3 length equals 14 residues. CDR1 MNHEY and CDR2 SVGAGI come from the germline V gene. This CDR3 reads CASRPGGSSYEQYF. CDR3 DNA sequence: TGTGCCAGCAGACCAGGGGGCAGTTCCTACGAGCAGTACTTC.

This clone is a singleton in its sample. The chain employs TRBV27 and TRBJ1-1, with 8 bases fitting TRBD1. The junction had 14 bases not matched to a gene; V was cut back by 6 bases and J by 8 bases. This CDR3 comprises 15 residues. The germline gives CDR1 MNHEY, CDR2 SMNVEV (reference sequence). Here the CDR3 reads CASRKEQGGFEEAFF. DNA of the CDR3: TGTGCCAGCAGGAAGGAACAGGGGGGGTTTGAAGAAGCTTTCTTT.

This chain links TRBV7-3 with TRBJ2-1; 11 bases are shared with TRBD2. With 4 bases clipped from V and 6 bases from J, the junction kept 2 bases outside the gene matches. The length of the CDR3 is 14 residues. In germline, CDR1 is SGHTA, CDR2 FQGTGA. The CDR3 DNA follows: TGTGCCAGCAGCTACGGGACTAGCGGCAATGAGCAGTTCTTC. Its translation is CASSYGTSGNEQFF.

This clone was seen just once. Here the CDR3 reads CASSDYSNQPQHF. The CDR3 nucleotides read TGTGCCAGCAGTGATTATAGCAATCAGCCCCAGCATTTT. The gene calls are TRBV2 and TRBJ1-5; D unresolved. CDR3 length: 13 residues. With 3 bases removed from V and 0 bases from J, the gap between germline ends came to 3 bases. From germline, CDR1 is SNHLY and CDR2 FYNNEI. The full variable domain, with the rest looked up from reference TRBV2 and TRBJ1-5, is EPEVTQTPSHQVTQMGQEVILRCVPISNHLYFYWYRQILGQKVEFLVSFYNNEISEKSEIFDDQFSVERPDGSNFTLKIRSTKLEDSAMYFCASSDYSNQPQHFGDGTRLSIL.

The chain uses TRBV28 and TRBJ1-3; D ambiguous. The CDR3 loop spans 16 amino acids. The V end was cut by 5 bases, the J end by 0 bases, with 14 bases between. In germline, CDR1 is MDHEN, CDR2 SYDVKM. CDR3: CASSTLGEASGNTIYF. The CDR3, as DNA: TGTGCCAGCAGTACTCTCGGGGAGGCCTCTGGAAACACCATATATTTT.

The V call is TRBV28, the J call TRBJ1-2, with D unclear. Germline CDR1 is MDHEN and CDR2 is SYDVKM. Trimming removed 3 bases from V and 2 bases from J, with 4 bases in between. CDR3 size: 12 residues. The CDR3 region is CASSLRNYGYTF. The CDR3 region has the DNA TGTGCCAGCAGTTTGAGGAACTATGGCTACACCTTC.

This clone was seen a few times. The chain joins TRBV6-4 to TRBJ1-1; D remains ambiguous. Germline lookup yields CDR1 MRHNA and CDR2 SNTAGT. This CDR3 is built from 15 residues. V lost 3 bases and J 8 bases, leaving 19 bases between the germline ends. In DNA, the CDR3 is TGTGCCAGCAGTGAAAATTGGGGTGGTGTGGGCGAAGCTTTCTTT. It codes for CASSENWGGVGEAFF.

The chain uses TRBV2 and TRBJ2-1; 8 nucleotides line up with TRBD1. This CDR3 comprises 15 residues. The V gene's germline CDR1 is SNHLY and CDR2 FYNNEI. V shed 0 bases, J shed 7 bases, and the junction held 5 bases outside the gene matches. CDR3 sequence: CASSEAGQGRNEQFF. As DNA, the CDR3 is TGTGCCAGCAGTGAAGCTGGACAGGGCCGAAATGAGCAGTTCTTC.

The gene calls are TRBV6-5 and TRBJ1-1; D not resolved. The germline V and J ends were trimmed by 6 bases and 2 bases, with 10 bases remaining between them. The V gene's germline CDR1 is MNHEY and CDR2 SVGAGI. The CDR3 spans 13 residues. The CDR3 bases are TGTGCCAGCAGCGCACTCAGTAACACTGAAGCTTTCTTT. It translates to CASSALSNTEAFF.

A few counts support this clone. The chain has TRBV7-2 and TRBJ1-4; D is unclear. Germline loops: CDR1 SGHTA, CDR2 FQGNSA. Deletions cut 5 bases from V and 5 bases from J, with 6 bases between. The CDR3 extends over 12 amino acids. The CDR3 region has the DNA TGTGCCAGCAGCCGGGAGAATGAAAAACTGTTTTTT. The encoded protein is CASSRENEKLFF.

The chain links TRBV19 to TRBJ1-1; 7 bases are a match to TRBD1. CDR3 length: 13 amino acids. Trimming at V came to 5 bases and at J to 3 bases, leaving 3 bases not matched to a gene. Looked up from germline, CDR1 is LNHDA and CDR2 is SQIVND (reference sequence). CDR3 in amino acids: CASSPQGDTEAFF. The CDR3 DNA follows: TGTGCCAGTAGTCCCCAGGGGGACACTGAAGCTTTCTTT.

The chain carries TRBV27 and TRBJ1-2, with TRBD1 as a possible D gene (5 bases). The CDR3 extends over 16 amino acids. Looked up from germline, CDR1 is MNHEY and CDR2 is SMNVEV (reference sequence). Trimming stripped 2 bases from V and 0 bases from J, with 13 bases between. The CDR3 reads CASSLTWGMANYGYTF. CDR3 nucleotides: TGTGCCAGCAGTTTAACCTGGGGGATGGCTAACTATGGCTACACCTTC.

The CDR3 DNA reads as TGTGCCAGCAGCTTAGGGCCCGGACAGGGCAAAACTGAAGCTTTCTTT. This translates into CASSLGPGQGKTEAFF. The genes are TRBV7-9 and TRBJ1-1; TRBD1 matches 8 bases. J lost 5 bases, V lost 1 base, and 9 bases had no gene match. Germline values: CDR1 SEHNR, CDR2 FQNEAQ (reference sequence). The CDR3 totals 16 residues.

This rearrangement joins TRBV5-1 to TRBJ2-7; 7 bases match TRBD2. The V gene end was trimmed by 0 bases and the J gene end by 7 bases; junction bases not matched to a gene: 10. Germline values: CDR1 SGHRS, CDR2 YFSETQ. This CDR3 region has 15 residues. The CDR3 DNA reads as TGCGCCAGCAGCTTGGAGGCGGGGGTGGGCCTTGAGCAGTACTTC. Translating it yields CASSLEAGVGLEQYF.

This rearrangement joins TRBV29-1 to TRBJ2-2; 10 bases are a match to TRBD1. The J segment lost 7 bases and the V segment lost 5 bases, leaving 13 bases of the junction unmatched. The length of the CDR3 is 16 residues. Per germline, CDR1 SQVTM and CDR2 ANQGSEA. The CDR3 region has the DNA TGCAGCGTTTGCAGAGACAGGGGGCGCAGTGTCGGGGAGCTGTTTTTT. Protein sequence: CSVCRDRGRSVGELFF.